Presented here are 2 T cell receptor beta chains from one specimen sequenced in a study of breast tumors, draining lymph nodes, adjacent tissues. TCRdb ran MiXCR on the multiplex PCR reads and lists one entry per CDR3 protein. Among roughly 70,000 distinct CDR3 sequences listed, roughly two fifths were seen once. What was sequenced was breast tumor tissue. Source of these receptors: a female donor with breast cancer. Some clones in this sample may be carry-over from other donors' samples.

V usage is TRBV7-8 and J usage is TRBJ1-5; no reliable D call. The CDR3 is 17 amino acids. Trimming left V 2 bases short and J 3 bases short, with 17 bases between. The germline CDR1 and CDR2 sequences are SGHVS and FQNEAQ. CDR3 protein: CASSLTGLSGDNQPQHF. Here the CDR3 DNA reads TGTGCCAGCAGCTTAACCGGGCTCAGCGGGGACAATCAGCCCCAGCATTTT.

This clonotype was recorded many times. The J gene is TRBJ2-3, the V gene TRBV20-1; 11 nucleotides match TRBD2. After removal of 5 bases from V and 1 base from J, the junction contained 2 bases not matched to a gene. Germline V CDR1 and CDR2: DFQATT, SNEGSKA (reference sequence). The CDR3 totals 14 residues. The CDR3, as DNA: TGCAGTGCTGGGACTAGCGGTGGCACAGATACGCAGTATTTT. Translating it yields CSAGTSGGTDTQYF.